These 16 T cell receptor beta chains came from one sample sequenced in a study of CXCR3-negative and CXCR3-positive naive CD8 T cells. The authors prepared UMI-labeled TRB cDNA libraries by 5' RACE. TCRdb reanalyzed the 5' RACE reads, giving one entry per CDR3 protein sequence and no DNA. This sample's table reports about 140,000 distinct CDR3 sequences. Whole-study findings and limits: When CXCR3-positive naive cells were set against CXCR3-negative naive cells, the former had more hydrophobic TRB CDR3s.

No antigen has been identified for these receptors. Sequences were obtained from naive CXCR3+ CD8+ T cells from blood. Subset: CD45RO-CCR7+CD27+CD95- naive CD8+ T cells expressing CXCR3 (TNR3+). The origin of the receptors is a human donor in good health. Some clones in this sample may be carry-over from other donors' samples.

The chain recombines TRBV6-6 with TRBJ1-6; TCRdb designates TRBD1, a call that cannot be tested without DNA. Germline CDR1 MNHNY, CDR2 SVGAGI (reference sequence). The CDR3 has 15 amino acids. CDR3 region: CASSNSGTGNSPLHF.

J is TRBJ2-5 and V is TRBV15; TCRdb selects TRBD1, and the lack of DNA leaves this call unchecked. Germline CDR1 LNHNV, CDR2 YYDKDF (reference sequence). The CDR3 extends over 17 amino acids. CDR3 amino acids: CATSQLGERGRQEAQYF. The full variable domain, its missing parts supplied by reference TRBV15 and TRBJ2-5, is DAMVIQNPRYQVTQFGKPVTLSCSQTLNHNVMYWYQQKSSQAPKLLFHYYDKDFNNEADTPDNFQSRRPNTSFCFLDIRSPGLGDTAMYLCATSQLGERGRQEAQYFGPGTRLLVL.

The chain carries TRBV4-1 and TRBJ1-3. This CDR3 has 15 residues. Germline V gene lookup returns CDR1 MGHRA and CDR2 YSYEKL. This CDR3 is CASSQEESSGNTIYF.

The rearrangement links TRBV28 to TRBJ2-6; the D gene TCRdb calls, TRBD1, cannot be checked with no DNA. Germline V gene sequence: CDR1 MDHEN, CDR2 SYDVKM. The CDR3 loop spans 17 amino acids. The CDR3 protein is CASSFWGDFSGANVLTF. The complete variable domain, with remaining parts taken from reference TRBV28 and TRBJ2-6, reads DVKVTQSSRYLVKRTGEKVFLECVQDMDHENMFWYRQDPGLGLRLIYFSYDVKMKEKGDIPEGYSVSREKKERFSLILESASTNQTSMYLCASSFWGDFSGANVLTFGAGSRLTVL.

The rearrangement joins TRBV28 to TRBJ2-7. CDR1 MDHEN and CDR2 SYDVKM come from the germline V gene. The CDR3 totals 12 residues. The chain's CDR3 is CASSFLTYEQYF.

The chain is built from TRBV14 and TRBJ2-1. The germline gives CDR1 SGHDN, CDR2 FVKESK. CDR3 length: 13 amino acids. CDR3 residues: CASSQGLNNEQFF.

The rearrangement uses TRBV29-1 and TRBJ2-3; absent DNA, TCRdb's TRBD1 call cannot be checked. The CDR3 spans 14 residues. From germline, CDR1 is SQVTM and CDR2 ANQGSEA. CDR3 amino acids: CSVLPGQGADTQYF.

The chain is built from TRBV29-1 and TRBJ2-7; TCRdb selects TRBD2, and the lack of DNA leaves this call unchecked. CDR3 length: 18 amino acids. CDR1 and CDR2 from the germline V gene are SQVTM and ANQGSEA. Here the CDR3 reads CSVVGITTSGGFSYEQYF.

V is TRBV28 and J is TRBJ2-2. CDR3 length: 15 residues. Germline CDR1 is MDHEN and CDR2 is SYDVKM. The CDR3 sequence is CASRVIWDYGRELFF.

The CDR3 spells CAISVVGTTTGELFF. The V gene is TRBV10-3, the J gene TRBJ2-2. Germline CDR1 ENHRY, CDR2 SYGVKD. This CDR3 has 15 residues.

The rearrangement uses TRBV4-1 and TRBJ2-7; TCRdb returns TRBD1, unconfirmable since there is no DNA. There are 15 residues in the CDR3. Germline V gene data show CDR1 as MGHRA and CDR2 as YSYEKL. CDR3 amino acids: CASSQAHQGYYEQYF.

V usage is TRBV7-9 and J usage is TRBJ1-2; TCRdb calls TRBD1, which cannot be checked without DNA. The CDR3 has 14 residues. The germline CDR1 and CDR2 sequences are SEHNR and FQNEAQ (reference sequence). The CDR3 loop is CASSPSGTGYGYTF.

V is TRBV7-9 and J is TRBJ2-1. The germline gives CDR1 SEHNR, CDR2 FQNEAQ (reference sequence). This CDR3 has 13 residues. The CDR3 protein is CANQDLLYNEQFF.

V usage is TRBV29-1 and J usage is TRBJ1-1; TCRdb indicates TRBD1, and absent DNA this call remains unverified. Germline CDR1 reads SQVTM; CDR2 reads ANQGSEA. The CDR3 sequence is 13 residues long. The CDR3 loop reads CSARQAPNTEAFF. The full variable domain, rest sourced from reference TRBV29-1 and TRBJ1-1, is SAVISQKPSRDICQRGTSLTIQCQVDSQVTMMFWYRQQPGQSLTLIATANQGSEATYESGFVIDKFPISRPNLTFSTLTVSNMSPEDSSIYLCSARQAPNTEAFFGQGTRLTVV.

The chain joins TRBV20-1 to TRBJ2-7; TCRdb's D call, TRBD1, is unchecked because there is no DNA. The CDR3 is made up of 14 amino acids. Germline-derived CDR1 and CDR2 are DFQATT and SNEGSKA (reference sequence). CDR3 protein: CSATPRGKAYEQYF.

V is TRBV29-1 and J is TRBJ2-3. This CDR3 has 11 residues. Germline V lookup: CDR1 SQVTM, CDR2 ANQGSEA. CDR3 protein: CSVEGVDTQYF.